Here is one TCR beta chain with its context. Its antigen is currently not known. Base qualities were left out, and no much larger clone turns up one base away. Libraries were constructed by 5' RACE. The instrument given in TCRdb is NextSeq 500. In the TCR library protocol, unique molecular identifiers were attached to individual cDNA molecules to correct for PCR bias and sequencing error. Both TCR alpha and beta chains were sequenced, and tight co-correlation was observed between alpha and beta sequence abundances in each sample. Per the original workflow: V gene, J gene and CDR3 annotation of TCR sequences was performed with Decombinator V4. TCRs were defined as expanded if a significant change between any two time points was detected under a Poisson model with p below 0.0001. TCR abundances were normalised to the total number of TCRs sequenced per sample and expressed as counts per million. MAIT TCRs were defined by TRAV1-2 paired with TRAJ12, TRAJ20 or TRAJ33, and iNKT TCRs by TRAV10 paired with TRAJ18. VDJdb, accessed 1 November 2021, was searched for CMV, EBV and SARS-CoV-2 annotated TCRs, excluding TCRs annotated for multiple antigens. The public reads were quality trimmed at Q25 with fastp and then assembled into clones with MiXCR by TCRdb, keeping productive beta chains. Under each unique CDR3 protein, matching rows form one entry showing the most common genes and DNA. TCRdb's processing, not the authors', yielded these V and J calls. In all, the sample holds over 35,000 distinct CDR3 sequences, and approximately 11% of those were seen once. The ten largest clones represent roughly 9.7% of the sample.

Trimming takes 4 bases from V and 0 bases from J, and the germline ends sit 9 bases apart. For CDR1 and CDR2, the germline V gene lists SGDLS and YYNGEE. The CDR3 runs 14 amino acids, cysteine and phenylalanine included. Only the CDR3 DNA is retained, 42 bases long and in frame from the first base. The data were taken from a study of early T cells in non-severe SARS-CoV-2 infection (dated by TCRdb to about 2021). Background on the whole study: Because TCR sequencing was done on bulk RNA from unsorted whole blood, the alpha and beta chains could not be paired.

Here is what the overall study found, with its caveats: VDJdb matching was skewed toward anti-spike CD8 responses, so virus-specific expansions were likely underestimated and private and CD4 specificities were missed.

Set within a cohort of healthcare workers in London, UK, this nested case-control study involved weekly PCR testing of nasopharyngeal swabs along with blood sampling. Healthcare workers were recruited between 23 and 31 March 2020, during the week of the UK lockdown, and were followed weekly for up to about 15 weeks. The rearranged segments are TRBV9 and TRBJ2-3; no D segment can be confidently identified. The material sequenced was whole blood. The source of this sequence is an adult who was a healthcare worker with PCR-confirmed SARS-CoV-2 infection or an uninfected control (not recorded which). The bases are TGTGCCAGCAGCTCCCTTCGGAGCACAGATACGCAGTATTTT. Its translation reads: CASSSLRSTDTQYF.